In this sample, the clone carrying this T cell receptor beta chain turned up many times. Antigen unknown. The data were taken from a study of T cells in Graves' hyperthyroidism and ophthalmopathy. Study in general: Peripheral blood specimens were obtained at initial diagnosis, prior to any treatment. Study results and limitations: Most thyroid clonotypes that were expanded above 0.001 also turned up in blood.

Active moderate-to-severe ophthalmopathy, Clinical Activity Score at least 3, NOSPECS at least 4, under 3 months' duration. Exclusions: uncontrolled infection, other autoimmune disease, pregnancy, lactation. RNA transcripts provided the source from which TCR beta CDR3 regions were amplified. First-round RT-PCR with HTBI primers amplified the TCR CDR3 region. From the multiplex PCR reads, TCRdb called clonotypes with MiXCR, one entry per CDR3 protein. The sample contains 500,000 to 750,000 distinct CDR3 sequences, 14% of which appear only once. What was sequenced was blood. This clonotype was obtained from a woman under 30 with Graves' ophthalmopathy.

The CDR3 region is CASSFWGRAGNEQFF. CDR3 coding DNA: TGTGCCAGCAGCTTTTGGGGGAGGGCCGGGAATGAGCAGTTCTTC. The rearrangement links TRBV7-2 to TRBJ2-1; TRBD2 matches 7 bases. This CDR3 has 15 residues. Germline trimming cut 3 bases from V and 7 bases from J; bases unmatched to any gene: 9. Germline values: CDR1 SGHTA, CDR2 FQGNSA.